The 27 T cell receptor beta chains presented below share a single source sample, sequenced in a study of OX40 agonist ivuxolimab in advanced cancers. Receptor amplification or capture employed the immunoSEQ multiplex PCR assay. Imported from immuneACCESS, the table was reduced by TCRdb to in-frame sequences with V and J called. These copies leave out some clones; in studies compared against another copy, an unresolved V gene accounts for under half, and the cause of the remainder is not known. The table for this sample lists about 150,000 clones; about 92% of them were counted only once. The ten most abundant clones make up 1% of the sample. Specimen: CD4+ or CD8+ T cells sorted from blood, collected in a trial of the OX40 agonist ivuxolimab. The receptor source for this set is an adult with an advanced solid tumor such as melanoma, head and neck, liver or kidney cancer.

This clone was detected only once. J is TRBJ2-4 and V is TRBV7-2; no clear D gene. The V and J ends lost 3 bases and 7 bases respectively, with 4 bases between them. In germline, CDR1 is SGHTA, CDR2 FQGNSA. The CDR3 has 11 amino acids. CDR3 in DNA: TGTGCCAGCAGCTTTGCGAACATTCAGTACTTC. It codes for CASSFANIQYF.

The chain couples TRBV10-3 to TRBJ1-4; D remains ambiguous. CDR3 length: 14 residues. V lost 3 bases to trimming and J lost 3 bases, with 8 bases between them. CDR1 is ENHRY, CDR2 SYGVKD, per germline. CDR3: CAISDPGSNEKLFF. The CDR3 DNA follows: TGTGCCATCAGTGACCCGGGATCTAATGAAAAACTGTTTTTT.

The gene calls are TRBV28 and TRBJ2-3, with 8 bases matching TRBD1. Per the germline V gene, CDR1 is MDHEN and CDR2 is SYDVKM. The CDR3 has 15 residues. J lost 1 base, V lost 6 bases, and 6 bases had no gene match. This CDR3 is CASSSTTGGTDTQYF. In DNA form, the CDR3 reads TGTGCCAGCAGCTCAACGACAGGGGGCACAGATACGCAGTATTTT.

The V gene is TRBV5-1, the J gene TRBJ2-7, with 7 bases lining up with TRBD1. From germline, CDR1 is SGHRS and CDR2 YFSETQ. The CDR3 is 14 residues long. J lost 4 bases, V lost 2 bases, and 6 bases had no gene match. For the CDR3, the DNA is TGCGCCAGCAGCTTTTCGGGACAGTTATACGAGCAGTACTTC. Translating it yields CASSFSGQLYEQYF.

This clone was seen just once. The chain is built from TRBV7-9 and TRBJ1-1; unclear D gene. CDR3 size: 17 residues. Looked up from germline, CDR1 is SEHNR and CDR2 is FQNEAQ (reference sequence). V was shortened by 6 bases and J by 0 bases, with 20 bases between the two germline ends. The CDR3 region is CASRPATNEFMNTEAFF. The CDR3, as DNA: TGTGCCAGCAGGCCGGCAACGAACGAATTCATGAACACTGAAGCTTTCTTT.

The chain couples TRBV6-4 to TRBJ2-5; D possibly uses TRBD1 or TRBD2 (6 bases each). Germline V gives CDR1 MRHNA, CDR2 SNTAGT. The V end was cut by 5 bases, the J end by 5 bases, with 18 bases between. The CDR3 is 15 residues long. The CDR3 DNA follows: TGTGCCAGCAGTAGGGACCAAGGGGGGCGTGAGACCCAGTACTTC. Its translation: CASSRDQGGRETQYF.

V gene TRBV5-4 combines with J gene TRBJ2-1, with a weak D call TRBD2 (5 bases). Looked up from germline, CDR1 is SGHNT and CDR2 is YYREEE (reference sequence). The germline V and J ends were trimmed by 2 bases and 3 bases, with 15 bases remaining between them. The length of the CDR3 is 16 residues. This CDR3 is CASSFAASRNYNEQFF. The CDR3 DNA reads as TGTGCCAGCAGCTTTGCGGCTAGCCGAAACTACAATGAGCAGTTCTTC.

The gene calls are TRBV6-1 and TRBJ2-7, with D uncertain. With 5 bases removed from V and 4 bases from J, the gap between germline ends came to 12 bases. The CDR3 contains 13 residues. Germline assignment: CDR1 MNHNS and CDR2 SASEGT. The CDR3 reads CASSSWTGYEQYF. CDR3 in DNA: TGTGCCAGCAGTTCCTGGACCGGATACGAGCAGTACTTC.

This sequence joins TRBV9 and TRBJ1-1, with no clear D. V lost 0 bases and J 2 bases, leaving 11 bases between the germline ends. Per germline, CDR1 SGDLS and CDR2 YYNGEE. The CDR3 is 15 amino acids. The chain's CDR3 is CASSVDGPSNTEAFF. The DNA for the CDR3 is TGTGCCAGCAGCGTAGATGGGCCAAGCAACACTGAAGCTTTCTTT.

In this sample, this clone turned up once. The chain employs TRBV5-1 and TRBJ2-7; D tentatively reads TRBD1 or TRBD2 (6 bases each). The CDR3 extends over 14 amino acids. V dropped 4 bases and J dropped 1 base, with 12 bases sitting between them. Germline V gives CDR1 SGHRS, CDR2 YFSETQ. Written as DNA, the CDR3 is TGCGCCAGCAGCGAGGGGGGCGGATCCTACGAGCAGTACTTC. It translates to CASSEGGGSYEQYF.

The chain uses TRBV6-6 and TRBJ1-4; a weak D match, TRBD1 (6 bases). The germline V gene encodes CDR1 MNHNY and CDR2 SVGAGI (reference sequence). Between the trimmed V and J ends, which lost 4 bases and 8 bases, there was a span of 11 bases. CDR3 length: 13 amino acids. CDR3 in DNA: TGTGCCAGCAGTTCTGGACAGCGAGAAAAACTGTTTTTT. Its protein product is CASSSGQREKLFF.

The chain employs TRBV4-1 and TRBJ1-2; D gene unclear. The V gene's germline CDR1 is MGHRA and CDR2 YSYEKL. V was clipped by 0 bases and J by 6 bases, with 35 bases between them. This CDR3 comprises 22 residues. The CDR3 nucleotides read TGCGCCAGCAGCCAAGAAGCCCAAGGGTGGGCTGGCCCGAAAATCCGTCAGGATGGCTACACCTTC. Encoded protein: CASSQEAQGWAGPKIRQDGYTF.

The chain uses TRBV7-3 and TRBJ1-6; TRBD1 is a possible D gene (5 bases). Germline loops: CDR1 SGHTA, CDR2 FQGTGA. The CDR3 has 15 amino acids. V was trimmed by 2 bases and J by 6 bases, leaving 11 bases between them. The CDR3 protein is CASSLHGQGNSPLHF. The DNA for the CDR3 is TGTGCCAGCAGCTTACACGGGCAGGGTAATTCACCCCTCCACTTT.

This chain joins TRBV5-5 and TRBJ2-1; D unresolved. Germline values: CDR1 SGHKS, CDR2 YYEKEE (reference sequence). This CDR3 is built from 14 residues. V was trimmed by 0 bases and J by 7 bases, leaving 11 bases between them. The CDR3 DNA follows: TGTGCCAGCAGCTTGGTTATAGGAGTGAATGAGCAGTTCTTC. The encoded protein is CASSLVIGVNEQFF. The whole variable domain, remainder taken from reference TRBV5-5 and TRBJ2-1, is DAGVTQSPTHLIKTRGQQVTLRCSPISGHKSVSWYQQVLGQGPQFIFQYYEKEERGRGNFPDRFSARQFPNYSSELNVNALLLGDSALYLCASSLVIGVNEQFFGPGTRLTVL.

The rearrangement joins TRBV7-7 to TRBJ2-1; 7 nucleotides align to TRBD1. The J segment lost 9 bases and the V segment lost 1 base, leaving 9 bases of the junction unmatched. Germline CDR1 SSHAT, CDR2 FNYEAQ (reference sequence). The CDR3 is made up of 15 amino acids. The chain's CDR3 is CASSLEGGARAEQFF. CDR3 in DNA: TGTGCCAGCAGCTTAGAAGGGGGCGCCCGGGCTGAGCAGTTCTTC.

The CDR3 DNA reads TGTGCCAGCAGCTTAGTTAGGACTAGCGGCAATGAGCAGTTCTTC. It codes for CASSLVRTSGNEQFF. The rearrangement uses TRBV7-2 and TRBJ2-1; 10 nucleotides align to TRBD2. This CDR3 spans 15 amino acids. V was clipped by 1 base and J by 6 bases; unmatched bases: 3. Germline-derived CDR1 and CDR2 are SGHTA and FQGNSA.

A single count supports this clone. The chain employs TRBV15 and TRBJ1-5; possible D gene TRBD1, 6 bases. Trimming shortened V by 1 base and J by 3 bases, and 19 bases separated the two germline ends. This CDR3 has 18 amino acids. Germline CDR1 is LNHNV and CDR2 is YYDKDF (reference sequence). The CDR3 nucleotides read TGTGCCACCAGCAGAGGGGGTTTAGGGACACTTATCAATCAGCCCCAGCATTTT. Residues: CATSRGGLGTLINQPQHF.

J is TRBJ2-7 and V is TRBV6-5; maybe TRBD2 (6 bases). This CDR3 is built from 15 residues. The germline V gene has CDR1 MNHEY and CDR2 SVGAGI. V was shortened by 7 bases and J by 5 bases, with 21 bases between the two germline ends. CDR3 sequence (DNA): TGTGCCAGCACCTCGGAGGGAGGTGGTGGGCACGAGCAGTACTTC. Encoded protein: CASTSEGGGGHEQYF.

J is TRBJ2-2 and V is TRBV21-1; the D call in the table, TRBD1, was not verified against the DNA. TRBV21-1 is a known pseudogene. The CDR3 length is 13 residues. CDR3 in amino acids: CASRAGLTGELFF. The CDR3 region has the DNA TGTGCCAGCAGGGCAGGGCTCACCGGGGAGCTGTTTTTT.

The chain couples TRBV5-4 to TRBJ2-3; D is perhaps TRBD2 (5 bases). CDR3 length: 16 amino acids. Germline loops: CDR1 SGHNT, CDR2 YYREEE (reference sequence). Trimming took 2 bases from V and 0 from J, leaving 13 bases between them. CDR3 sequence (DNA): TGTGCCAGCAGCTTAAGTCGACGGGGTAGCACAGATACGCAGTATTTT. The encoded protein is CASSLSRRGSTDTQYF.

In nucleotides, the CDR3 is TGTGCCAGCGAGGGACTAGCGGGAGGGTCCCATGAGCAGTTCTTC. Its translation is CASEGLAGGSHEQFF. V gene TRBV7-2 combines with J gene TRBJ2-1, with 16 bases fitting TRBD2. Germline CDR1 and CDR2: SGHTA and FQGNSA. After removal of 8 bases from V and 8 bases from J, the junction contained 6 bases not matched to a gene. This CDR3 has 15 residues.

The rearrangement uses TRBV5-6 and TRBJ1-3; D unclear. V was shortened by 4 bases and J by 0 bases, with 11 bases between the two germline ends. Looked up from germline, CDR1 is SGHDT and CDR2 is YYEEEE. The CDR3 covers 15 residues. The CDR3 nucleotides read TGTGCCAGCAGCAAACCAGCCCTCTCTGGAAACACCATATATTTT. This translates into CASSKPALSGNTIYF.

The chain links TRBV7-9 to TRBJ2-2; possible D gene TRBD2, 5 bases. Per germline, CDR1 SEHNR and CDR2 FQNEAQ (reference sequence). The CDR3 covers 15 residues. Between the trimmed V and J ends, which lost 2 bases and 3 bases, there was a span of 10 bases. The CDR3, as DNA: TGTGCCAGCAGCTTAAACGGGGAATACACCGGGGAGCTGTTTTTT. This sequence encodes CASSLNGEYTGELFF.

The V gene is TRBV7-2, the J gene TRBJ2-7, with 9 bases aligning to TRBD1. The CDR3 covers 12 residues. Per the germline V gene, CDR1 is SGHTA and CDR2 is FQGNSA. V was clipped by 5 bases and J by 6 bases; unmatched bases: 2. The CDR3 protein is CASSVDRGEQYF. Here the CDR3 DNA reads TGTGCCAGCAGCGTGGACAGGGGCGAGCAGTACTTC.

The chain couples TRBV6-5 to TRBJ1-1; weak D call: TRBD1 (5 bases). The CDR3 is 16 residues long. The germline V gene encodes CDR1 MNHEY and CDR2 SVGAGI. V was clipped by 2 bases and J by 2 bases, with 15 bases between them. CDR3 DNA: TGTGCCAGCAGTTACATTAAGGGGAGAGGTAACACTGAAGCTTTCTTT. It encodes CASSYIKGRGNTEAFF.

This clone appeared once. The chain joins TRBV6-6 to TRBJ2-5; a possible D gene is TRBD2 (5 bases). This CDR3 is built from 14 residues. CDR1 is MNHNY and CDR2 is SVGAGI in the germline V gene (reference sequence). V lost 6 bases and J lost 5, with 16 bases in between. CDR3 coding DNA: TGTGCCAGCAGCGCCCTAGCCAGAGGCGAGACCCAGTACTTC. Translating gives CASSALARGETQYF.

The CDR3 is CASSYSGYPAAEQYF. The DNA of the CDR3 is TGTGCCAGCAGTTACTCTGGCTACCCGGCAGCCGAGCAGTACTTC. The chain is built from TRBV6-5 and TRBJ2-7; no definite D call. Deletions cut 0 bases from V and 6 bases from J, with 15 bases between. The CDR3 loop spans 15 amino acids. The germline V gene has CDR1 MNHEY and CDR2 SVGAGI.